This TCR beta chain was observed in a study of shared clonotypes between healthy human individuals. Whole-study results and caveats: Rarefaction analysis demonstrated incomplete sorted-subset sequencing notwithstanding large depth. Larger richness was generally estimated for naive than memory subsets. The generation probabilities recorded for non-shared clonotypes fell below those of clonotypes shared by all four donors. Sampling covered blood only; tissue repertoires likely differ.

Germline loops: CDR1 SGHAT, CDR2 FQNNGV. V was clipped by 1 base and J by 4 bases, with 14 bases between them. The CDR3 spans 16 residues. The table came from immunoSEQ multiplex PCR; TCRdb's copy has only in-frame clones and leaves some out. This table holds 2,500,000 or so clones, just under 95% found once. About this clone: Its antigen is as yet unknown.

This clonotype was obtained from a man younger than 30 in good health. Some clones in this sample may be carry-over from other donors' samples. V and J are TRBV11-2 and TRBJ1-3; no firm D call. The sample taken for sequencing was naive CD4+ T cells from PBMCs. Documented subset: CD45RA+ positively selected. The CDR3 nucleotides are TGTGCCAGCAGCTTAGTGGGATCAGCGGCCGGAAACACCATATATTTT. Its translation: CASSLVGSAAGNTIYF. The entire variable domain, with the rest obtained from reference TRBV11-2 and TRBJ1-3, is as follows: EAGVAQSPRYKIIEKRQSVAFWCNPISGHATLYWYQQILGQGPKLLIQFQNNGVVDDSQLPKDRFSAERLKGVDSTLKIQPAKLEDSAVYLCASSLVGSAAGNTIYFGEGSWLTVV.